This TCR beta chain was profiled in a study of blood T cell repertoires in COVID-19. How the authors handled the data: Using reference gene primer amplification, nucleated cell counts were estimated. Clones were sequenced by immunoSEQ multiplex PCR, and TCRdb holds only the in-frame ones, with some missing. V, J and clone size derive from that table, while D and trimming were established from the DNA sequence. The data contain fewer than 250,000 clones, over 80% of them singletons. Trimming stripped 4 bases from V and 4 bases from J, with 9 bases between. The CDR3 is 13 amino acids. Germline CDR1 reads SGHRS; CDR2 reads YFSETQ.

The rearrangement joins TRBV5-1 to TRBJ1-3, with D uncertain. The sequencing sample was made of peripheral blood. The sequence came from a woman in her fifties or sixties with active or convalescent COVID-19. The DNA for the CDR3 is TGCGCCAGCAGCGACTCTCCGGGAAACACCATATATTTT. Its protein is CASSDSPGNTIYF.